A selection of T cell receptor beta chains follows, all from one sample in a study of cytomegalovirus exposure and HLA in healthy donors. TCRdb's table, derived via immunoSEQ multiplex PCR, lists solely in-frame clones and lacks some. The sample consists of roughly 160,000 clones, 76% of them appearing once. Source material: PBMCs. Receptor source: a man aged 60 to 75 in good health and CMV-seronegative. Each CDR3 is given with its conserved first and last residue. D genes are given only for firm matches. Size is stated for part of the rows, as once, few or many counts, or as a class when the clone is expanded.

DNA: TGTGCCAGCAGCTCAGGACTAGCGGGAGAAGGTGAGCAGTTCTTC; CDR3: CASSSGLAGEGEQFF; J: TRBJ2-1; size: .; D: TRBD2; V: TRBV7-2
DNA: TGTGCCAGCAGCGAATCCGGGACAGGGCTACCCTATGGCTACACCTTC; CDR3: CASSESGTGLPYGYTF; J: TRBJ1-2; size: once; D: TRBD1; V: TRBV7-2
DNA: TGTGCCAGCAGCGCCTACACAGTGAGCTCCTATAATTCACCCCTCCACTTT; CDR3: CASSAYTVSSYNSPLHF; J: TRBJ1-6; size: once; D: .; V: TRBV9
DNA: TGTGCCAGCAGCGGACTCCACGGGAGAATTAGCAATCAGCCCCAGCATTTT; CDR3: CASSGLHGRISNQPQHF; J: TRBJ1-5; size: .; D: .; V: TRBV9
DNA: TGTGCCAGCTCCCTACTAGCGGGAGAAGCCGGGGAGCTGTTTTTT; CDR3: CASSLLAGEAGELFF; J: TRBJ2-2; size: few; D: TRBD2; V: TRBV2
DNA: TGTGCCAGCAGGCTAGCGGGAGGAGATACGCAGTATTTT; CDR3: CASRLAGGDTQYF; J: TRBJ2-3; size: .; D: TRBD2; V: TRBV27
DNA: TGCGCCAGCAGCGGAGGGACAGGGGGCGTGGGGGAGCAGTACTTC; CDR3: CASSGGTGGVGEQYF; J: TRBJ2-7; size: .; D: TRBD1; V: TRBV5-1
DNA: TGTGCCAGCAGCTGGACGGGGGGATCGGATACGCAGTATTTT; CDR3: CASSWTGGSDTQYF; J: TRBJ2-3; size: .; D: TRBD2; V: TRBV9
DNA: TGTGCCAGCAGCTCCGGGACTAGCGGGTTTTCCGAGCAGTACTTC; CDR3: CASSSGTSGFSEQYF; J: TRBJ2-7; size: .; D: TRBD2; V: TRBV7-9
DNA: TGTGCCTGGGCTGCAGGGGGCCTTAATGAAAAACTGTTTTTT; CDR3: CAWAAGGLNEKLFF; J: TRBJ1-4; size: .; D: TRBD1; V: TRBV30
DNA: TGTGCCAGCGGGGACATCGGGGGGTACGAGCAGTACTTC; CDR3: CASGDIGGYEQYF; J: TRBJ2-7; size: .; D: .; V: TRBV25-1
DNA: TGTGCCAGCAAACAGGGGGCGTCGGAGACCCAGTACTTC; CDR3: CASKQGASETQYF; J: TRBJ2-5; size: .; D: TRBD1; V: TRBV5-4
DNA: TGTGCCAGCAGTGAAGGGGACATCATAAAGCCCCAGCATTTT; CDR3: CASSEGDIIKPQHF; J: TRBJ1-5; size: once; D: .; V: TRBV6-1
DNA: TGTGCCAGCAGTTACTCTGCCAGGTTGAACACTGAAGCTTTCTTT; CDR3: CASSYSARLNTEAFF; J: TRBJ1-1; size: .; D: .; V: TRBV6-5
DNA: TGTGCCAGCATTACCCCTCAGGACAAGCACTATGGCTACACCTTC; CDR3: CASITPQDKHYGYTF; J: TRBJ1-2; size: .; D: .; V: TRBV2
DNA: TGTGCCAGCACCATTGACAGGGCCTCCTACGAGCAGTACTTC; CDR3: CASTIDRASYEQYF; J: TRBJ2-7; size: .; D: TRBD1; V: TRBV7-2
DNA: TGTGCCAGCAGTTTCCAGGGATCGAACTATGGCTACACCTTC; CDR3: CASSFQGSNYGYTF; J: TRBJ1-2; size: .; D: .; V: TRBV27
DNA: TGCGCCAGCAGCTCCCGTGGGGGGACTAACTACAATGAGCAGTTCTTC; CDR3: CASSSRGGTNYNEQFF; J: TRBJ2-1; size: once; D: TRBD2; V: TRBV5-1
DNA: TGTGCCAGCGGATCCAGGATGGAGACCCAGTACTTC; CDR3: CASGSRMETQYF; J: TRBJ2-5; size: .; D: .; V: TRBV6-6
DNA: TGTGCCAGCCCCCCCCTCGTCAGGGGTGGCACAGATACGCAGTATTTT; CDR3: CASPPLVRGGTDTQYF; J: TRBJ2-3; size: .; D: .; V: TRBV28
DNA: TGCGCCAGCAGTCGGGGAGAAGGAGGGAGGCCCACAGATACGCAGTATTTT; CDR3: CASSRGEGGRPTDTQYF; J: TRBJ2-3; size: few; D: .; V: TRBV23-1
DNA: TGTGCCAGCAGCGTAGGGCCAGGGCCCCAACAAGAGACCCAGTACTTC; CDR3: CASSVGPGPQQETQYF; J: TRBJ2-5; size: .; D: .; V: TRBV9
DNA: TGTGCCAGCAGTTTAGTAGTTGGGAACCTACAGGATTCACCCCTCCACTTT; CDR3: CASSLVVGNLQDSPLHF; J: TRBJ1-6; size: .; D: .; V: TRBV28
DNA: TGTGCCACCCTCCCGGGGGGTCAACCCGGGACTTTGGCTTTCTTT; CDR3: CATLPGGQPGTLAFF; J: TRBJ1-1; size: .; D: .; V: TRBV15
DNA: TGCGCCAGCAGCGACCTCAAGCCGGGACAGGGTAGCAATCAGCCCCAGCATTTT; CDR3: CASSDLKPGQGSNQPQHF; J: TRBJ1-5; size: .; D: TRBD1; V: TRBV10-1
DNA: TGTGCCAGCAGCCCCCCGGAGGGCGAACGGGCCTTC; CDR3: CASSPPEGERAF; J: TRBJ1-2; size: .; D: .; V: TRBV7-6
DNA: TGTGCCAGTAGTATGCAGCCGGGGGGCCCCTACGAGCAGTACTTC; CDR3: CASSMQPGGPYEQYF; J: TRBJ2-7; size: .; D: .; V: TRBV19
DNA: TGTGCCAGCAGCCCGACTTGGGATGAAAAACTGTTTTTT; CDR3: CASSPTWDEKLFF; J: TRBJ1-4; size: few; D: .; V: TRBV14
DNA: TGTGCCAGCAGCCCTACGTCCTATCCCTATCGAGATACGCAGTATTTT; CDR3: CASSPTSYPYRDTQYF; J: TRBJ2-3; size: .; D: .; V: TRBV27
DNA: TGTGCCACCAGCAGAGAGCTTTGGGAGGATAATACGCAGTATTTT; CDR3: CATSRELWEDNTQYF; J: TRBJ2-3; size: .; D: .; V: TRBV15
DNA: TGTGCCAGCAGAACCGGGACAGGTAAAACTGAAGCTTTCTTT; CDR3: CASRTGTGKTEAFF; J: TRBJ1-1; size: few; D: TRBD1; V: TRBV6-5
DNA: TGCGCCAGCAGCACGTTAGGGGGACTAGCGGGTGACTCGTACCAAGAGACCCAGTACTTC; CDR3: CASSTLGGLAGDSYQETQYF; J: TRBJ2-5; size: .; D: TRBD2; V: TRBV5-1
DNA: TGTGCCAGCAGCCTGTCCAGTTTTGATAATTCACCCCTCCACTTT; CDR3: CASSLSSFDNSPLHF; J: TRBJ1-6; size: .; D: .; V: TRBV7-9
DNA: TGTGCCAGCAACTCCCGGAACGGAGTCGAGCAGTACTTC; CDR3: CASNSRNGVEQYF; J: TRBJ2-7; size: .; D: .; V: TRBV5-6
DNA: TGTGCCAGCAGTGCCAGGGGTAGCACAGATACGCAGTATTTT; CDR3: CASSARGSTDTQYF; J: TRBJ2-3; size: .; D: .; V: TRBV6-1
DNA: TGTGCCAGCAGTAAAGGACAGGCCTATGGCTACACCTTC; CDR3: CASSKGQAYGYTF; J: TRBJ1-2; size: .; D: TRBD1; V: TRBV6-5
DNA: TGTGCCAGCAGAACGAGCAATCCTAGCACAGATACGCAGTATTTT; CDR3: CASRTSNPSTDTQYF; J: TRBJ2-3; size: .; D: .; V: TRBV6-1
DNA: TGTGCCATCAGCCCCGGATCGCTAGGAGAGACCCAGTACTTC; CDR3: CAISPGSLGETQYF; J: TRBJ2-5; size: .; D: .; V: TRBV10-3
DNA: TGTGCCAGCAGCCGGGGACAGGGGGCCTCTAATGAAAAACTGTTTTTT; CDR3: CASSRGQGASNEKLFF; J: TRBJ1-4; size: .; D: TRBD1; V: TRBV4-2
DNA: TGTGCCAGCTCAGTCAGGGGGCCGGATGGCTACACCTTC; CDR3: CASSVRGPDGYTF; J: TRBJ1-2; size: .; D: TRBD1; V: TRBV18